What follows are 27 T cell receptor beta chains derived from one specimen sequenced in a study of blood T cell repertoires in COVID-19. Using immunoSEQ multiplex PCR, the repertoire was profiled, and TCRdb retains in-frame clones only, with some absent. The table has roughly 410,000 clones, 70% to 90% seen once. Sequencing used peripheral blood. The receptor set was obtained from a woman between 55 and 75 years old with COVID-19, enrolled during active disease.

The CDR3 spells CASSSTGTANYGYTF. CDR3 in DNA: TGTGCCAGCAGCTCCACGGGGACAGCTAACTATGGCTACACCTTC. This chain joins TRBV7-8 and TRBJ1-2, with 7 bases identical to TRBD1. The germline gives CDR1 SGHVS, CDR2 FQNEAQ. The trim removed 4 bases at V and 0 bases at J, leaving 5 bases unmatched. CDR3 length: 15 amino acids.

The chain employs TRBV5-8 and TRBJ2-2, with D perhaps TRBD1 (6 bases). V lost 3 bases to trimming and J lost 4 bases, with 25 bases between them. This CDR3 has 19 amino acids. The germline CDR1 and CDR2 sequences are SGHTS and YDEGEE. The CDR3 is CASSSEADRPRTSTGELFF. For the CDR3, the DNA is TGTGCCAGCAGCTCGGAAGCGGACAGACCCCGAACAAGCACCGGGGAGCTGTTTTTT.

The V gene is TRBV5-1, the J gene TRBJ2-2; TRBD1 aligns across 8 bases. CDR1 and CDR2 (germline): SGHRS, YFSETQ. The CDR3 spans 15 residues. The V and J ends lost 3 bases and 5 bases, in that order; junction bases with no gene match: 6. This CDR3 is CASSYDRGGTGELFF. CDR3 nucleotides: TGCGCCAGCAGCTACGACAGGGGCGGTACCGGGGAGCTGTTTTTT.

The chain carries TRBV5-4 and TRBJ1-2; TRBD1 is a possible D gene (6 bases). Trimming left V 5 bases short and J 2 bases short, with 13 bases between. Germline loops: CDR1 SGHNT, CDR2 YYREEE (reference sequence). This CDR3 has 14 amino acids. Written as DNA, the CDR3 is TGTGCCAGCAGGTCCGGGACAACCAACTATGGCTACACCTTC. Its translation is CASRSGTTNYGYTF.

On this clone: Other DNA sequences within the sample encode an identical CDR3. This sequence joins TRBV9 and TRBJ2-5, with TRBD2 identical over 8 bases. The CDR3 covers 13 residues. Trimming took 3 bases from V and 2 from J; bases not matched to a gene: 0. Germline assignment: CDR1 SGDLS and CDR2 YYNGEE. CDR3 in amino acids: CASSAGGQETQYF. The DNA for the CDR3 is TGTGCCAGCAGCGCGGGAGGGCAAGAGACCCAGTACTTC.

CDR3 nucleotides: TGTGCCAGCAGTGAAGAGCAGGGGCGGGCCGGGGAGCTGTTTTTT. It specifies CASSEEQGRAGELFF. The genes are TRBV2 and TRBJ2-2; D is possibly TRBD1 (6 bases). Germline CDR1 reads SNHLY; CDR2 reads FYNNEI. CDR3 size: 15 residues. Deletions cut 1 base from V and 6 bases from J, with 12 bases between.

CDR3 region: CASSALQGDYEQYF. The CDR3 region has the DNA TGTGCCAGCAGCGCGCTACAGGGGGATTACGAGCAGTACTTC. The J gene is TRBJ2-7, the V gene TRBV4-2; 8 bases align to TRBD1. Germline lookup yields CDR1 LGHNA and CDR2 YNFKEQ. This CDR3 is 14 amino acids long. Unmatched junction bases numbered 7, after V lost 5 bases and J lost 4 bases.

As concerns this clone: This CDR3 is also generated by other DNA sequences in the sample. The chain recombines TRBV7-3 with TRBJ2-3, with 8 nucleotides matching TRBD1. The length of the CDR3 is 14 residues. Germline CDR1 SGHTA, CDR2 FQGTGA. J lost 1 base, V lost 3 bases, and 0 bases had no gene match. The CDR3 protein is CASSLGQGTDTQYF. DNA of the CDR3: TGTGCCAGCAGCTTGGGACAGGGCACAGATACGCAGTATTTT.

CDR3 DNA sequence: TGTGCCAGCAGCCAAGGGGGACTAGCGGGTTCTCGTGGGGAGACCCAGTACTTC. As protein: CASSQGGLAGSRGETQYF. The chain couples TRBV3-1 (or the pseudogene TRBV3-2) to TRBJ2-5; TRBD2 aligns across 12 bases. Germline V gene lookup returns CDR1 LGHDT and CDR2 YNNKEL (reference sequence). This CDR3 comprises 18 residues. V trimming: 1 base; J trimming: 5 bases; junction bases outside the gene matches: 11.

The chain employs TRBV6-1 and TRBJ2-1; a possible D gene is TRBD1 (6 bases). The V gene lost 2 bases and the J gene lost 10 bases, with 21 bases spanning the gap. The CDR3 has 16 residues. CDR1 and CDR2 (germline): MNHNS, SASEGT. DNA of the CDR3: TGTGCCAGCAGTGAAAATGGTCGGAACAGGGTTATCGAGCAGTTCTTC. Its translation: CASSENGRNRVIEQFF.

The chain couples TRBV2 to TRBJ1-2, with 7 positions matching TRBD1. With 4 bases clipped from V and 7 bases from J, the junction kept 6 bases outside the gene matches. This CDR3 is built from 13 residues. CDR1 and CDR2 (germline): SNHLY, FYNNEI. CDR3 in amino acids: CASSAGQIIGYTF. The CDR3 DNA follows: TGTGCCAGCAGTGCGGGACAGATTATTGGCTACACCTTC. The complete variable domain, with remaining parts taken from reference TRBV2 and TRBJ1-2, reads EPEVTQTPSHQVTQMGQEVILRCVPISNHLYFYWYRQILGQKVEFLVSFYNNEISEKSEIFDDQFSVERPDGSNFTLKIRSTKLEDSAMYFCASSAGQIIGYTFGSGTRLTVV.

The rearrangement uses TRBV4-2 and TRBJ1-2; D call uncertain. The V end lost 4 bases, the J end lost 0 bases, and 12 bases lay between the germline ends. The CDR3 covers 15 residues. In germline, CDR1 is LGHNA, CDR2 YNFKEQ. Here the CDR3 DNA reads TGTGCCAGCAGCCTTCTCGGGAGAGCTAACTATGGCTACACCTTC. It is translated as CASSLLGRANYGYTF.

The V and J genes are TRBV7-2 and TRBJ1-5; 9 nucleotides line up with TRBD1. CDR1 and CDR2 (germline): SGHTA, FQGNSA. The CDR3 has 16 residues. Trimming took 3 bases from V and 1 from J; bases not matched to a gene: 4. DNA of the CDR3: TGTGCCAGCAGCTTGGGACAGGGAATAAGCAATCAGCCCCAGCATTTT. This sequence encodes CASSLGQGISNQPQHF. Using reference TRBV7-2 and TRBJ1-5 for the parts outside the CDR3, the full variable domain is GAGVSQSPSNKVTEKGKDVELRCDPISGHTALYWYRQSLGQGLEFLIYFQGNSAPDKSGLPSDRFSAERTGGSVSTLTIQRTQQEDSAVYLCASSLGQGISNQPQHFGDGTRLSIL.

In nucleotides, the CDR3 is TGTGCCAGCAGCTTGGGAGGGGGCTTCTATGGCTACACCTTC. This sequence encodes CASSLGGGFYGYTF. The rearrangement uses TRBV5-5 and TRBJ1-2, with 7 nucleotides matching TRBD1. The germline gives CDR1 SGHKS, CDR2 YYEKEE (reference sequence). Trimming removed 0 bases from V and 4 bases from J; junction bases left unmatched: 3. This CDR3 is built from 14 residues.

This clone was found a few times. The V and J genes are TRBV3-1 (or the pseudogene TRBV3-2) and TRBJ1-3; D not certain. Germline assignment: CDR1 LGHDT and CDR2 YNNKEL (reference sequence). The CDR3 covers 17 residues. Trimming pared 3 bases from V and 1 base from J, leaving 16 bases between. The CDR3 region has the DNA TGTGCCAGCAGCCATTTTGGTACGGGAGGTTCTGGAAACACCATATATTTT. Its protein product is CASSHFGTGGSGNTIYF.

J is TRBJ1-2 and V is TRBV6-5; 7 nucleotides align to TRBD1. V gave up 5 bases and J gave up 8 bases; unmatched junction bases: 8. Per the germline V gene, CDR1 is MNHEY and CDR2 is SVGAGI. The CDR3 runs to 13 residues. The CDR3 sequence is CASSPGQDVGYTF. Written as DNA, the CDR3 is TGTGCCAGCAGTCCTGGACAGGATGTCGGCTACACCTTC.

V is TRBV5-4 and J is TRBJ1-2, with TRBD1 as a possible D gene (6 bases). The germline V and J ends were trimmed by 0 bases and 0 bases, with 15 bases remaining between them. CDR1 and CDR2 (germline): SGHNT, YYREEE (reference sequence). The CDR3 loop spans 17 amino acids. DNA for the CDR3: TGTGCCAGCAGCTTGGCCATTGGGACAAATACTAACTATGGCTACACCTTC. The encoded protein is CASSLAIGTNTNYGYTF.

This rearrangement joins TRBV27 to TRBJ2-7; perhaps TRBD1 as D (6 bases). The V gene's germline CDR1 is MNHEY and CDR2 SMNVEV (reference sequence). CDR3 length: 14 residues. The V end lost 6 bases, the J end lost 1 base, and 13 bases lay between the germline ends. The CDR3 region is CASRPWDKSYEQYF. In nucleotides, the CDR3 is TGTGCCAGCAGACCCTGGGACAAATCCTACGAGCAGTACTTC.

The chain joins TRBV6-5 to TRBJ1-4, with TRBD1 matching 7 bases. This CDR3 has 14 residues. From germline, CDR1 is MNHEY and CDR2 SVGAGI. V lost 6 bases and J lost 10; bases outside the gene matches: 11. CDR3 bases: TGTGCCAGCAGACGCTTGAGGGGGCAGGGAAAACTGTTTTTT. This translates into CASRRLRGQGKLFF.

The V call is TRBV3-1 (or the pseudogene TRBV3-2), the J call TRBJ1-2; TRBD1 might be the D (5 bases). CDR1 is LGHDT, CDR2 YNNKEL, per germline (reference sequence). This CDR3 is built from 14 residues. The V end was cut by 2 bases, the J end by 5 bases, with 12 bases between. CDR3 amino acids: CASSQSWNRYGYTF. The CDR3 DNA follows: TGTGCCAGCAGCCAATCTTGGAACAGGTATGGCTACACCTTC.

This chain connects TRBV6-4 to TRBJ2-3; D not resolved. The V gene lost 0 bases and the J gene lost 5 bases, with 12 bases spanning the gap. Germline V gene sequence: CDR1 MRHNA, CDR2 SNTAGT. This CDR3 is 15 amino acids long. CDR3 region: CASSDSGKRGDTQYF. CDR3 nucleotides: TGTGCCAGCAGTGACTCTGGTAAACGAGGAGATACGCAGTATTTT.

The chain carries TRBV29-1 and TRBJ2-5; perhaps TRBD2 as D (6 bases). Germline assignment: CDR1 SQVTM and CDR2 ANQGSEA. The length of the CDR3 is 13 residues. V was shortened by 7 bases and J by 0 bases, with 12 bases between the two germline ends. CDR3 region: CSAARGHQETQYF. The CDR3 DNA reads as TGCAGCGCTGCGCGGGGCCACCAAGAGACCCAGTACTTC.

V and J are TRBV5-4 and TRBJ2-6, with 8 bases matching TRBD1. With 1 base clipped from V and 2 bases from J, the junction kept 5 bases outside the gene matches. The CDR3 extends over 17 amino acids. Per the germline V gene, CDR1 is SGHNT and CDR2 is YYREEE (reference sequence). The CDR3 nucleotides are TGTGCCAGCAGCTTGCGGTCAGGGGGCGCTGGGGCCAACGTCCTGACTTTC. Its protein product is CASSLRSGGAGANVLTF.

J is TRBJ1-2 and V is TRBV18; possibly TRBD1 for D (6 bases). This CDR3 contains 13 residues. The V end lost 3 bases, the J end lost 8 bases, and 13 bases lay between the germline ends. CDR1 is KGHSH and CDR2 is LQKENI in the germline V gene. The CDR3 bases are TGTGCCAGCTCACCGTTCCCAGGGGCCGGCTACACCTTC. This codes for CASSPFPGAGYTF.

The chain employs TRBV2 and TRBJ1-2; D is unresolved. This CDR3 comprises 12 residues. In germline, CDR1 is SNHLY, CDR2 FYNNEI. The V end lost 9 bases, the J end lost 0 bases, and 8 bases lay between the germline ends. This CDR3 is CASAGTNYGYTF. The CDR3, as DNA: TGTGCCAGTGCCGGGACTAACTATGGCTACACCTTC.

On this clone itself: The same CDR3 arises from other DNA sequences in this sample as well. The rearrangement joins TRBV18 to TRBJ2-7; D remains ambiguous. Trimming stripped 0 bases from V and 3 bases from J, with 12 bases between. This CDR3 has 15 amino acids. Germline values: CDR1 KGHSH, CDR2 LQKENI. DNA of the CDR3: TGTGCCAGCTCACCACCGTCGTCCGGTTACTACGAGCAGTACTTC. Residues: CASSPPSSGYYEQYF.

The V call is TRBV6-1, the J call TRBJ2-2; 9 nucleotides match TRBD2. The CDR3 contains 19 residues. Germline V lookup: CDR1 MNHNS, CDR2 SASEGT. V shed 0 bases and J 4 bases; nucleotides not matched to a gene: 12. Here the CDR3 DNA reads TGTGCCAGCAGTGAAGCGCTTCTTAGTCCGCGGGGGGGCACCGGGGAGCTGTTTTTT. This encodes CASSEALLSPRGGTGELFF.